The sequence of this TCR beta chain was determined in a study of T cells expressing NK-cell markers. Background on the study: Sorted CD3+CD56+NKG2C+, CD3+CD56+NKG2C- and CD3+CD56-NKG2C+ T cells provided the TCR beta repertoires.

Production of TCR beta cDNA relied on 5'RACE template switching with UMIs. TCRdb reprocessed the 5' RACE reads, with one entry per CDR3 protein and no DNA. The sample table sets out hundreds of thousands of distinct CDR3 sequences. Germline V gene sequence: CDR1 GTSNPN, CDR2 SVGIG (reference sequence). This CDR3 has 13 amino acids. This receptor was taken from a woman aged 18-70 years in good health. The sequenced material came from blood T cells: a sorted CD56 or NKG2C T cell subset, CD4+ or CD8+ T cells, or bulk PBMC T cells (not recorded which). The chain recombines TRBV30 with TRBJ2-1; absent DNA, TCRdb's TRBD2 call cannot be checked. The CDR3 sequence is CASTAGGHSEQFF.